A single sample is the source of the 30 T cell receptor beta chains below, sequenced in a study of T cell responses to AZD1222 COVID-19 vaccine. Some clones are missing from TCRdb's copy, which holds only in-frame ones; the method was immunoSEQ multiplex PCR. The repertoire holds 150,000 to 200,000 clones, 90% to 95% seen once, with approximately 9.6% in the top ten. This specimen consisted of peripheral blood, obtained on day 0 of AZD1222 vaccination. All receptors derive from an adult in good health.

The chain combines TRBV19 with TRBJ2-3; tentative D call: TRBD1 (6 bases). The V gene's germline CDR1 is LNHDA and CDR2 SQIVND (reference sequence). The CDR3 has 14 residues. V was pared by 9 bases and J by 2 bases, with 15 bases between. The CDR3 sequence is CARMGHLYTDTQYF. The CDR3, as DNA: TGTGCCAGGATGGGACACCTCTACACAGATACGCAGTATTTT.

The chain uses TRBV6-5 and TRBJ1-5; D possibly corresponds to TRBD1 (6 bases). The CDR3 totals 15 residues. Trimming removed 4 bases at V and 2 bases at J, with 12 bases between. Germline lookup yields CDR1 MNHEY and CDR2 SVGAGI. CDR3 sequence (DNA): TGTGCCAGCAGTTCGGACAGCGCGGGCAATCAGCCCCAGCATTTT. Translated, it gives CASSSDSAGNQPQHF.

V is TRBV4-3 and J is TRBJ2-1, with 8 bases matching TRBD2. Germline V gives CDR1 LGHNA, CDR2 YSLEER. Trimming cost V 2 bases and J 5 bases; bases outside gene matches: 8. There are 16 residues in the CDR3. Here the CDR3 reads CASSQWGLGIDNEQFF. For the CDR3, the DNA is TGCGCCAGCAGCCAATGGGGACTAGGCATAGACAATGAGCAGTTCTTC.

The chain employs TRBV24-1 and TRBJ2-1; 10 nucleotides match TRBD1. This CDR3 comprises 16 residues. Trimming took 5 bases from V and 1 from J; bases not matched to a gene: 4. Germline V gene lookup returns CDR1 KGHDR and CDR2 SFDVKD. The DNA of the CDR3 is TGTGCCACCAGTGGCGCGGACAGGGGGTCCTACAATGAGCAGTTCTTC. Its protein product is CATSGADRGSYNEQFF.

The chain links TRBV5-1 to TRBJ2-2, with 8 bases identical to TRBD1. Germline loops: CDR1 SGHRS, CDR2 YFSETQ. Losses at the gene ends were 0 bases for V and 8 bases for J; bases not matched to a gene: 6. The CDR3 is made up of 15 amino acids. In DNA form, the CDR3 reads TGCGCCAGCAGCTTGGTCCAGGGGGCCGGTGGGGAGCTGTTTTTT. It translates to CASSLVQGAGGELFF.

The V and J genes are TRBV12-3 or TRBV12-4 and TRBJ1-1; D gene unclear. The CDR3 extends over 12 amino acids. Trimming took off 6 bases at V and 5 bases at J, with 10 bases between the two ends. CDR3 sequence: CASRRGRTEAFF. The CDR3 DNA is TGTGCCAGCAGGAGAGGTCGGACTGAAGCTTTCTTT.

J is TRBJ2-1 and V is TRBV10-3, with a weak D call TRBD1 (8 bases). V shed 6 bases and J shed 7 bases, with 16 bases lying between them. This CDR3 has 14 amino acids. Germline CDR1 ENHRY, CDR2 SYGVKD. The CDR3 is CAIRGDRGGNEQFF. The CDR3 coding sequence is TGTGCCATCAGGGGCGACAGGGGAGGGAATGAGCAGTTCTTC.

This chain joins TRBV7-9 and TRBJ2-5; 8 bases line up with TRBD2. This CDR3 contains 14 residues. V shed 6 bases and J 5 bases; nucleotides not matched to a gene: 8. Germline CDR1 reads SEHNR; CDR2 reads FQNEAQ (reference sequence). In DNA, the CDR3 is TGTGCCAGCAGTCGGACTAGCCCACGGGAGACCCAGTACTTC. Residues: CASSRTSPRETQYF. The full variable domain, with the rest looked up from reference TRBV7-9 and TRBJ2-5, is DTGVSQNPRHKITKRGQNVTFRCDPISEHNRLYWYRQTLGQGPEFLTYFQNEAQLEKSRLLSDRFSAERPKGSFSTLEIQRTEQGDSAMYLCASSRTSPRETQYFGPGTRLLVL.

The V gene is TRBV7-6, the J gene TRBJ1-4; D gene uncertain. The CDR3 contains 15 residues. CDR1 and CDR2 (germline): SGHVS, FNYEAQ. Trimming took off 3 bases at V and 0 bases at J, with 8 bases between the two ends. The CDR3 DNA follows: TGTGCCAGCAGCTTCCTCAGTGCAACTAATGAAAAACTGTTTTTT. It yields the protein CASSFLSATNEKLFF. Looking up the rest from reference TRBV7-6 and TRBJ1-4 gives the full variable domain: GAGVSQSPRYKVTKRGQDVALRCDPISGHVSLYWYRQALGQGPEFLTYFNYEAQQDKSGLPNDRFSAERPEGSISTLTIQRTEQRDSAMYRCASSFLSATNEKLFFGSGTQLSVL.

In nucleotides, the CDR3 is TGCGCCAGCAGCCTGGTGGACCGGGGTTCACCCCTCCACTTT. This codes for CASSLVDRGSPLHF. V usage is TRBV10-2 and J usage is TRBJ1-6; D is unresolved. CDR1 and CDR2 (germline): WSHSY, SAAADI. The ends were cut back, 6 bases at V and 9 bases at J, with 15 bases in the middle. The CDR3 consists of 14 residues.

The rearrangement uses TRBV7-9 and TRBJ2-5; 8 positions agree with TRBD2. The V gene's germline CDR1 is SEHNR and CDR2 FQNEAQ (reference sequence). The CDR3 totals 14 residues. J was trimmed by 5 bases and V by 4 bases; bases with no gene match: 6. As DNA, the CDR3 is TGTGCCAGCAGCTCAACTAGCGGTCAGGAGACCCAGTACTTC. Residues: CASSSTSGQETQYF.

The rearrangement joins TRBV3-1 (or the pseudogene TRBV3-2) to TRBJ1-4; D is uncertain. The V gene's germline CDR1 is LGHDT and CDR2 YNNKEL (reference sequence). Trimming removed 1 base at V and 3 bases at J, with 0 bases between. This CDR3 has 12 residues. CDR3 amino acids: CASSQANEKLFF. In DNA form, the CDR3 reads TGTGCCAGCAGCCAAGCTAATGAAAAACTGTTTTTT.

The V gene is TRBV27, the J gene TRBJ1-1; D call uncertain. The V end was cut by 5 bases, the J end by 0 bases, with 10 bases between. The CDR3 is 14 amino acids. Germline-derived CDR1 and CDR2 are MNHEY and SMNVEV (reference sequence). CDR3 bases: TGTGCCAGCAGTCCACGGTCACTGAACACTGAAGCTTTCTTT. Translation gives CASSPRSLNTEAFF.

The chain couples TRBV19 to TRBJ1-1; 9 bases are shared with TRBD1. Germline values: CDR1 LNHDA, CDR2 SQIVND (reference sequence). Trimming at V came to 10 bases and at J to 7 bases, leaving 19 bases not matched to a gene. CDR3 size: 16 residues. The CDR3: CATSGQGIVRGGEAFF. CDR3 nucleotide sequence: TGTGCCACTTCCGGACAGGGGATTGTGCGTGGCGGTGAAGCTTTCTTT. Supplemented by reference TRBV19 and TRBJ1-1, the full variable domain reads DGGITQSPKYLFRKEGQNVTLSCEQNLNHDAMYWYRQDPGQGLRLIYYSQIVNDFQKGDIAEGYSVSREKKESFPLTVTSAQKNPTAFYLCATSGQGIVRGGEAFFGQGTRLTVV.

The rearrangement links TRBV6-5 to TRBJ2-2; weak D call: TRBD1 (5 bases). Looked up from germline, CDR1 is MNHEY and CDR2 is SVGAGI. There are 13 residues in the CDR3. Between the trimmed V and J ends, which lost 7 bases and 1 base, there was a span of 7 bases. The CDR3 loop reads CASKTGNTGELFF. The CDR3 region has the DNA TGTGCCAGCAAAACAGGGAACACCGGGGAGCTGTTTTTT.

This clone has only a few counts. J is TRBJ2-7 and V is TRBV14; 8 bases align to TRBD2. The germline V gene encodes CDR1 SGHDN and CDR2 FVKESK. The CDR3 spans 12 residues. With V trimmed by 4 bases and J by 5 bases, 1 base remained unmatched. This CDR3 is CASSPGGDEQYF. The DNA for the CDR3 is TGTGCCAGCAGCCCGGGAGGGGACGAGCAGTACTTC. Together with reference TRBV14 and TRBJ2-7, the CDR3 gives the full variable domain: EAGVTQFPSHSVIEKGQTVTLRCDPISGHDNLYWYRRVMGKEIKFLLHFVKESKQDESGMPNNRFLAERTGGTYSTLKVQPAELEDSGVYFCASSPGGDEQYFGPGTRLTVT.

This clone was picked up one time. The V gene is TRBV24-1, the J gene TRBJ2-1; 7 positions agree with TRBD1. The length of the CDR3 is 16 residues. The germline V gene has CDR1 KGHDR and CDR2 SFDVKD. V lost 1 base and J lost 2; bases outside the gene matches: 4. The CDR3 DNA reads as TGTGCCACCAGTGATTTCGCAGGGGGTGCCTACAATGAGCAGTTCTTC. Protein sequence: CATSDFAGGAYNEQFF.

The rearrangement links TRBV19 to TRBJ2-5, with D maybe TRBD2 (5 bases). The germline V and J ends were trimmed by 7 bases and 2 bases, with 23 bases remaining between them. The germline CDR1 and CDR2 sequences are LNHDA and SQIVND (reference sequence). This CDR3 is built from 17 residues. The CDR3 region has the DNA TGTGCCAGTACGAGGCGAGGCCTAGCTGACATTCAAGAGACCCAGTACTTC. Protein sequence: CASTRRGLADIQETQYF.

This chain links TRBV10-3 with TRBJ1-1, with D possibly being TRBD1 (6 bases). The CDR3 runs to 16 residues. Germline V gives CDR1 ENHRY, CDR2 SYGVKD. Between the trimmed V and J ends, which lost 4 bases and 5 bases, there was a span of 20 bases. The CDR3 region has the DNA TGTGCCATCAGTGGAATCCCGGGGGCTCAGGGGACTGAAGCTTTCTTT. It yields the protein CAISGIPGAQGTEAFF.

The chain uses TRBV19 and TRBJ2-6; no definite D call. The CDR3 is made up of 16 amino acids. The V end was cut by 2 bases, the J end by 2 bases, with 10 bases between. Germline lookup yields CDR1 LNHDA and CDR2 SQIVND (reference sequence). The CDR3 spells CASSINSKPGANVLTF. CDR3 coding DNA: TGTGCCAGTAGTATAAATAGTAAACCTGGGGCCAACGTCCTGACTTTC.

The chain links TRBV5-6 to TRBJ1-1; D possibly corresponds to TRBD1 (5 bases). The CDR3 is 11 amino acids. Trimming pared 5 bases from V and 5 bases from J, leaving 7 bases between. From germline, CDR1 is SGHDT and CDR2 YYEEEE. CDR3 DNA: TGTGCCAGCAGGGGGGAGACTGAAGCTTTCTTT. Translation: CASRGETEAFF.

This rearrangement joins TRBV9 to TRBJ2-7; no clear D gene. The CDR3 loop spans 15 amino acids. With 4 bases removed from V and 2 bases from J, the gap between germline ends came to 16 bases. CDR1 and CDR2 (germline): SGDLS, YYNGEE. This chain's CDR3 is CASSRDVETPYEQYF. The CDR3 DNA reads as TGTGCCAGCAGCCGAGACGTAGAGACCCCCTACGAGCAGTACTTC.

The chain has TRBV19 and TRBJ1-5; D not certain. This CDR3 region has 15 residues. Germline V CDR1 and CDR2: LNHDA, SQIVND (reference sequence). Trimming removed 0 bases at V and 2 bases at J, with 8 bases between. The CDR3 coding sequence is TGTGCCAGTAGTATAGAAGGGTGGGGCAATCAGCCCCAGCATTTT. It yields the protein CASSIEGWGNQPQHF.

The V and J genes are TRBV11-2 and TRBJ2-1, with D perhaps TRBD2 (6 bases). CDR1 is SGHAT, CDR2 FQNNGV, per germline. The CDR3 sequence is 16 residues long. Trimming pared 5 bases from V and 0 bases from J, leaving 14 bases between. The CDR3 spells CASSANAGSSYNEQFF. CDR3 bases: TGTGCCAGCAGCGCTAATGCGGGAAGCTCCTACAATGAGCAGTTCTTC.

This clone was seen a few times. The chain combines TRBV19 with TRBJ2-2; 7 nucleotides match TRBD2. V shed 5 bases and J 1 base; nucleotides not matched to a gene: 7. Germline values: CDR1 LNHDA, CDR2 SQIVND (reference sequence). The CDR3 has 16 residues. The DNA for the CDR3 is TGTGCCAGTAGTCGGCCTAGCGGAAAGAACACCGGGGAGCTGTTTTTT. Its protein product is CASSRPSGKNTGELFF.

The chain combines TRBV10-2 with TRBJ2-7; 8 bases are a match to TRBD2. V was pared by 5 bases and J by 5 bases, with 8 bases of the junction left unmatched. Germline values: CDR1 WSHSY, CDR2 SAAADI. There are 14 residues in the CDR3. CDR3 sequence reads: CASSTGTSFDEQYF. CDR3 sequence (DNA): TGCGCCAGCAGTACCGGGACTAGTTTCGACGAGCAGTACTTC.

V usage is TRBV7-8 and J usage is TRBJ2-7; D ambiguous. The length of the CDR3 is 13 residues. Germline V gene data show CDR1 as SGHVS and CDR2 as FQNEAQ. Trimming pared 4 bases from V and 7 bases from J, leaving 14 bases between. The CDR3 region is CASSYGSMGEQYF. CDR3 in DNA: TGTGCCAGCAGCTACGGGTCAATGGGGGAGCAGTACTTC. Together with reference TRBV7-8 and TRBJ2-7, the CDR3 gives the full variable domain: GAGVSQSPRYKVAKRGQDVALRCDPISGHVSLFWYQQALGQGPEFLTYFQNEAQLDKSGLPSDRFFAERPEGSVSTLKIQRTQQEDSAVYLCASSYGSMGEQYFGPGTRLTVT.

The V and J genes are TRBV7-8 and TRBJ2-1; TRBD2 matches 12 bases. The germline V gene encodes CDR1 SGHVS and CDR2 FQNEAQ. The CDR3 spans 15 residues. V shed 5 bases, J shed 5 bases, and the junction held 4 bases outside the gene matches. In DNA form, the CDR3 reads TGTGCCAGCAGCCCAGGACTAGCGGGGCACAATGAGCAGTTCTTC. It codes for CASSPGLAGHNEQFF.

V and J are TRBV29-1 and TRBJ1-2; weak D call: TRBD1 (6 bases). Germline V gene data show CDR1 as SQVTM and CDR2 as ANQGSEA. Between the trimmed V and J ends, which lost 4 bases and 5 bases, there was a span of 11 bases. The CDR3 is made up of 12 amino acids. The CDR3 is CSVVTGNYGYTF. In nucleotides, the CDR3 is TGCAGCGTTGTGACAGGAAATTATGGCTACACCTTC.

This clone was picked up a small number of times. J is TRBJ1-1 and V is TRBV9; D gene unclear. Germline CDR1 and CDR2: SGDLS and YYNGEE. V dropped 4 bases and J dropped 4 bases, with 14 bases sitting between them. The CDR3 contains 14 residues. This chain's CDR3 is CASSPSPVGTEAFF. As DNA, the CDR3 is TGTGCCAGCAGCCCATCCCCAGTGGGCACTGAAGCTTTCTTT.